The 20 T cell receptor beta chains below all came from one sample that was sequenced in a study of blood T cell repertoires in COVID-19. Libraries were prepared by immunoSEQ multiplex PCR; TCRdb keeps only in-frame clonotypes and omits some of them. The table shows around 250,000 clones, with around 80% occurring only once. The sequenced sample was peripheral blood. The receptors stem from a woman over 75 with acute or convalescent COVID-19.

The chain uses TRBV15 and TRBJ1-2; 7 nucleotides align to TRBD1. CDR1 LNHNV and CDR2 YYDKDF come from the germline V gene (reference sequence). With 1 base clipped from V and 1 base from J, the junction kept 6 bases outside the gene matches. This CDR3 comprises 16 residues. CDR3 bases: TGTGCCACCAGCAGAGCTATCGGACAGGTTAACTATGGCTACACCTTC. Residues: CATSRAIGQVNYGYTF.

This clone was detected only a few times. The V and J genes are TRBV7-2 and TRBJ2-7, with D tentatively TRBD2 (5 bases). The CDR3 runs 15 residues. The V and J ends lost 1 base and 11 bases respectively, with 21 bases between them. Germline V gene lookup returns CDR1 SGHTA and CDR2 FQGNSA. The CDR3 region has the DNA TGTGCCAGCAGCTTAGTTCTCGTCTCTCCTACGAGGGAGTACTTC. It yields the protein CASSLVLVSPTREYF.

The rearrangement uses TRBV28 and TRBJ1-1, with a possible D match to TRBD1 (5 bases). Trimming removed 6 bases from V and 0 bases from J, with 14 bases in between. Germline CDR1 and CDR2: MDHEN and SYDVKM. This CDR3 contains 15 residues. The DNA for the CDR3 is TGTGCCAGCAGCCCTCCGGGGGGAATGAACACTGAAGCTTTCTTT. This translates into CASSPPGGMNTEAFF.

The table lists this clone with a count of one. The rearrangement links TRBV29-1 to TRBJ2-1, with a possible D match to TRBD2 (5 bases). CDR1 is SQVTM, CDR2 ANQGSEA, per germline. CDR3 length equals 16 residues. The V gene lost 1 base and the J gene lost 4 bases, with 17 bases spanning the gap. DNA of the CDR3: TGCAGCGTTGAAGGCCAAGCCGGGAAATCTTACAATGAGCAGTTCTTC. Translated, it gives CSVEGQAGKSYNEQFF.

CDR3 coding DNA: TGCGCCAGCAGCTTGGCGTCGGTTGAGGGCTACACCTTC. Its translation: CASSLASVEGYTF. The genes are TRBV5-1 and TRBJ1-2; D is undetermined. The germline V gene encodes CDR1 SGHRS and CDR2 YFSETQ. Trimming stripped 0 bases from V and 8 bases from J, with 11 bases between. This CDR3 contains 13 residues.

The rearrangement uses TRBV7-2 and TRBJ2-5, with TRBD1 matching 10 bases. This CDR3 has 14 residues. Losses at the gene ends were 5 bases for V and 4 bases for J; bases not matched to a gene: 4. Germline lookup yields CDR1 SGHTA and CDR2 FQGNSA. CDR3 amino acids: CASSRTGGLETQYF. The CDR3, as DNA: TGTGCCAGCAGCCGGACAGGGGGACTAGAGACCCAGTACTTC.

The chain combines TRBV2 with TRBJ1-4; D is undetermined. Trimming took off 4 bases at V and 0 bases at J, with 9 bases between the two ends. The length of the CDR3 is 15 residues. Germline loops: CDR1 SNHLY, CDR2 FYNNEI. The CDR3: CASSVKTATNEKLFF. The CDR3 region has the DNA TGTGCCAGCAGTGTGAAAACAGCAACTAATGAAAAACTGTTTTTT.

V usage is TRBV18 and J usage is TRBJ1-2, with D possibly being TRBD1 (6 bases). Trimming took off 0 bases at V and 2 bases at J, with 16 bases between the two ends. Germline-derived CDR1 and CDR2 are KGHSH and LQKENI. The CDR3 has 17 amino acids. CDR3: CASSPPPSFDRNYGYTF. Here the CDR3 DNA reads TGTGCCAGCTCACCACCGCCGTCTTTCGACAGGAACTATGGCTACACCTTC.

The V gene is TRBV6-5, the J gene TRBJ1-5; D might be TRBD1 (5 bases). Germline values: CDR1 MNHEY, CDR2 SVGAGI. V was pared by 2 bases and J by 2 bases, with 7 bases between. The CDR3 is 14 residues long. As DNA, the CDR3 is TGTGCCAGCAGTTACCTAGGGGGCAATCAGCCCCAGCATTTT. Translated: CASSYLGGNQPQHF.

This chain connects TRBV7-2 to TRBJ1-3, with TRBD1 matching 8 bases. Germline lookup yields CDR1 SGHTA and CDR2 FQGNSA. CDR3 size: 12 residues. Trimming removed 5 bases from V and 9 bases from J; junction bases left unmatched: 3. CDR3 region: CASSADRATIYF. In DNA, the CDR3 is TGTGCCAGCAGCGCGGACAGGGCCACCATATATTTT.

This clone has a single count. This sequence joins TRBV4-1 and TRBJ1-3; D gene unclear. V was pared by 0 bases and J by 0 bases, with 9 bases between. This CDR3 has 16 amino acids. Germline-derived CDR1 and CDR2 are MGHRA and YSYEKL. CDR3 coding DNA: TGCGCCAGCAGCCAAGATACACATTACTCTGGAAACACCATATATTTT. It translates to CASSQDTHYSGNTIYF.

The chain is built from TRBV9 and TRBJ1-1; D may be TRBD1 (5 bases). Germline V gene sequence: CDR1 SGDLS, CDR2 YYNGEE. Between the trimmed V and J ends, which lost 0 bases and 6 bases, there was a span of 9 bases. The CDR3 has 13 residues. This chain's CDR3 is CASSVAGAAEAFF. In DNA, the CDR3 is TGTGCCAGCAGCGTAGCTGGGGCCGCTGAAGCTTTCTTT.

The chain combines TRBV3-1 (or the pseudogene TRBV3-2) with TRBJ1-2; D ambiguous. The CDR3 spans 14 residues. V dropped 3 bases and J dropped 8 bases, with 16 bases sitting between them. CDR1 and CDR2 from the germline V gene are LGHDT and YNNKEL (reference sequence). The CDR3 here is CASSHRTVDGGYTF. As DNA, the CDR3 is TGTGCCAGCAGCCACAGAACAGTGGATGGGGGCTACACCTTC.

The chain links TRBV5-1 to TRBJ2-3; 10 bases agree with TRBD2. Germline CDR1 is SGHRS and CDR2 is YFSETQ. Trimming cost V 4 bases and J 6 bases; bases outside gene matches: 8. The CDR3 is 15 amino acids. CDR3: CASSRTLAGADTQYF. Written as DNA, the CDR3 is TGCGCCAGCAGCCGTACCCTAGCGGGGGCCGATACGCAGTATTTT.

The V and J genes are TRBV7-2 and TRBJ2-2; 10 positions agree with TRBD2. The J segment lost 2 bases and the V segment lost 4 bases, leaving 4 bases of the junction unmatched. The CDR3 totals 16 residues. CDR1 and CDR2 from the germline V gene are SGHTA and FQGNSA. The DNA for the CDR3 is TGTGCCAGCAGCTCTTCTAGCGGGAGTAACACCGGGGAGCTGTTTTTT. Translation: CASSSSSGSNTGELFF.

This sequence joins TRBV6-2 or TRBV6-3 and TRBJ1-4; perhaps TRBD1 as D (6 bases). CDR3 size: 15 residues. The V gene lost 6 bases and the J gene lost 0 bases, with 11 bases spanning the gap. Germline V gene lookup returns CDR1 MNHEY and CDR2 SVGEGT. CDR3 coding DNA: TGTGCCAGCAGCCACTGGACAGCAACTAATGAAAAACTGTTTTTT. Encoded protein: CASSHWTATNEKLFF.

The CDR3 loop reads CASKDRDFTTDTQYF. In DNA form, the CDR3 reads TGTGCCAGTAAGGACAGGGACTTTACCACAGATACGCAGTATTTT. The chain links TRBV19 to TRBJ2-3; 8 positions agree with TRBD1. The germline V gene encodes CDR1 LNHDA and CDR2 SQIVND (reference sequence). V shed 7 bases and J 2 bases; nucleotides not matched to a gene: 8. This CDR3 has 15 amino acids.

The chain employs TRBV18 and TRBJ1-3, with D hard to call. V shed 3 bases and J shed 0 bases, with 15 bases lying between them. CDR1 and CDR2 (germline): KGHSH, LQKENI. This CDR3 comprises 17 residues. The CDR3 nucleotides are TGTGCCAGCTCACCGCGACAAGCAAAGGACTCTGGAAACACCATATATTTT. This codes for CASSPRQAKDSGNTIYF.

This clone was counted once. The rearrangement uses TRBV12-5 and TRBJ2-7; TRBD2 matches 13 bases. This CDR3 has 13 residues. With 6 bases clipped from V and 12 bases from J, the junction kept 8 bases outside the gene matches. Germline V lookup: CDR1 LGHNT, CDR2 FRNRAP. The CDR3 nucleotides are TGTGCTAGTGGGGGGACTAGCGGGGCCCCAGGGTACTTC. Encoded protein: CASGGTSGAPGYF.

CDR3 in DNA: TGTGCCAGCAGCGCCTACCTCGGGACATCCTATGGCTACACCTTC. Translating gives CASSAYLGTSYGYTF. This chain uses TRBV7-9 with TRBJ1-2; possible D gene TRBD1, 6 bases. CDR3 size: 15 residues. CDR1 and CDR2 from the germline V gene are SEHNR and FQNEAQ (reference sequence). Trimming removed 5 bases from V and 4 bases from J, with 17 bases in between.